What follows are 10 T cell receptor beta chains derived from one specimen sequenced in a study of T cell responses to AZD1222 COVID-19 vaccine. Clones were sequenced by immunoSEQ multiplex PCR, and TCRdb holds only the in-frame ones, with some missing. The sample includes tens of thousands of clones, about four fifths of them seen just once. The input for sequencing was peripheral blood, taken on day 0 of AZD1222 vaccination. The receptors originated from an adult in good health.

V and J are TRBV14 and TRBJ2-7, with D perhaps given as TRBD1 or TRBD2 (5 bases each). Germline values: CDR1 SGHDN, CDR2 FVKESK. This CDR3 contains 14 residues. Deletions cut 4 bases from V and 1 base from J, with 11 bases between. CDR3 DNA: TGTGCCAGCAGCCTCCTCGAGGGGTCCTACGAGCAGTACTTC. Protein product: CASSLLEGSYEQYF. Full variable domain (remainder filled in from reference TRBV14 and TRBJ2-7): EAGVTQFPSHSVIEKGQTVTLRCDPISGHDNLYWYRRVMGKEIKFLLHFVKESKQDESGMPNNRFLAERTGGTYSTLKVQPAELEDSGVYFCASSLLEGSYEQYFGPGTRLTVT.

This clone has just one count. J is TRBJ2-2 and V is TRBV6-4; D ambiguous. The CDR3 runs 15 residues. Germline V gene data show CDR1 as MRHNA and CDR2 as SNTAGT. The V end was cut by 0 bases, the J end by 4 bases, with 9 bases between. For the CDR3, the DNA is TGTGCCAGCAGTGACTCGAATAGGATCACCGGGGAGCTGTTTTTT. Translated: CASSDSNRITGELFF.

The rearrangement joins TRBV4-2 to TRBJ1-3, with D possibly matching TRBD1 (6 bases). The CDR3 has 15 amino acids. Trimming took off 1 base at V and 0 bases at J, with 7 bases between the two ends. Germline CDR1 and CDR2: LGHNA and YNFKEQ. The CDR3 protein is CASSQGTDSGNTIYF. For the CDR3, the DNA is TGTGCCAGCAGCCAAGGGACAGACTCTGGAAACACCATATATTTT.

The chain combines TRBV5-1 with TRBJ1-2; a weak D match, TRBD1 (6 bases). The CDR3 extends over 12 amino acids. Between the trimmed V and J ends, which lost 4 bases and 8 bases, there was a span of 12 bases. Germline CDR1 is SGHRS and CDR2 is YFSETQ. The CDR3 loop reads CASSDYREGYTF. For the CDR3, the DNA is TGCGCCAGCAGCGATTACAGGGAAGGCTACACCTTC. The full variable domain, in which reference TRBV5-1 and TRBJ1-2 provide the parts outside the CDR3, is KAGVTQTPRYLIKTRGQQVTLSCSPISGHRSVSWYQQTPGQGLQFLFEYFSETQRNKGNFPGRFSGRQFSNSRSEMNVSTLELGDSALYLCASSDYREGYTFGSGTRLTVV.

The J gene is TRBJ2-5, the V gene TRBV5-5; D ambiguous. The ends were cut back, 3 bases at V and 2 bases at J, with 11 bases in the middle. The germline CDR1 and CDR2 sequences are SGHKS and YYEKEE (reference sequence). The CDR3 has 14 amino acids. The CDR3, as DNA: TGTGCCAGCAGCTCCACTCGATTACAAGAGACCCAGTACTTC. Protein: CASSSTRLQETQYF.

This clone was detected once. V is TRBV25-1 and J is TRBJ1-5, with a tentative D call TRBD1 (5 bases). Trimming shortened V by 3 bases and J by 2 bases, and 11 bases separated the two germline ends. In germline, CDR1 is MGHDK, CDR2 SYGVNS. CDR3 length: 15 amino acids. CDR3 amino acids: CASSDRGVGNQPQHF. CDR3 nucleotides: TGTGCCAGCAGTGATAGGGGAGTGGGCAATCAGCCCCAGCATTTT.

The genes are TRBV27 and TRBJ1-6; perhaps TRBD1 as D (5 bases). There are 14 residues in the CDR3. The V end was cut by 2 bases, the J end by 8 bases, with 10 bases between. Germline V gene data show CDR1 as MNHEY and CDR2 as SMNVEV (reference sequence). CDR3 amino acids: CASSLRTRDSPLHF. The CDR3 nucleotides are TGTGCCAGCAGTTTAAGGACACGAGATTCACCCCTCCACTTT.

The V call is TRBV7-2, the J call TRBJ1-2; 7 bases are shared with TRBD1. With 5 bases clipped from V and 7 bases from J, the junction kept 13 bases outside the gene matches. CDR3 size: 15 residues. Germline V CDR1 and CDR2: SGHTA, FQGNSA. In DNA, the CDR3 is TGTGCCAGCAGCCGGAAGACAGGGCAGGCGGGTGGCTACACCTTC. Residues: CASSRKTGQAGGYTF.

This clone showed up just once. This chain joins TRBV4-3 and TRBJ2-5; D not resolved. This CDR3 spans 14 amino acids. Germline V CDR1 and CDR2: LGHNA, YSLEER. The ends were cut back, 0 bases at V and 2 bases at J, with 7 bases in the middle. The CDR3 DNA is TGCGCCAGCAGCCAAGAGTTCAGACAAGAGACCCAGTACTTC. Encoded protein: CASSQEFRQETQYF.

The V gene is TRBV20-1, the J gene TRBJ1-1; possibly TRBD1 for D (6 bases). The CDR3 extends over 15 amino acids. In germline, CDR1 is DFQATT, CDR2 SNEGSKA (reference sequence). V lost 3 bases, J lost 7 bases, and 21 bases lay in between. The CDR3 sequence: CSASIAARGAYEAFF. CDR3 sequence (DNA): TGCAGTGCTAGTATTGCGGCCCGGGGGGCCTATGAAGCTTTCTTT.